Sequencing of this T cell receptor (beta chain) was carried out in a study of T cell responses to AZD1222 COVID-19 vaccine. This CDR3 region has 15 residues. Losses at the gene ends were 5 bases for V and 2 bases for J; bases not matched to a gene: 8. CDR1 is GTSNPN and CDR2 is SVGIG in the germline V gene (reference sequence). Using immunoSEQ multiplex PCR, the repertoire was profiled, and TCRdb retains in-frame clones only, with some absent. The data contain about 130,000 clones, roughly 90% of them singletons. The clonotype was recovered from an adult in good health. The source material was peripheral blood, sampled on day 0 of AZD1222 vaccination. This chain uses TRBV30 with TRBJ1-5; 8 bases line up with TRBD1. CDR3 in DNA: TGTGCCTGGGGACAGGGCGTTAACGGCAATCAGCCCCAGCATTTT. Translated, it gives CAWGQGVNGNQPQHF.